Reported below is one TCR beta chain. The table lists this clonotype with many counts. Its specific antigen is unknown. There are no base qualities to consult, and no much larger clone falls within one base. The TCR beta CDR3 regions were amplified from RNA transcripts. A first-round RT-PCR of the TCR CDR3 used the HTBI primer set with the Qiagen OneStep RT-PCR kit. The libraries were constructed in a second round of multiplex PCR and then size-selected and purified. Paired-end sequencing of the libraries was performed with 100 bp reads on an Illumina HiSeq2000. The authors processed their data as follows. Raw data were processed with SOAPnuke, discarding reads with adapters, uncalled bases, mean Phred below 15, or no exact constant-primer or identifier match. COPE v1.2.5 was used to merge high-quality paired reads, and clonotypes were defined as unique nucleotide sequences. Clonotypes were aligned to IMGT TRBV, TRBD and TRBJ reference segments using MiTCR v1.1. The analysis was restricted to V-J combinations with a frequency above 0.0001, which together covered just over 98% of the repertoires. The TCS score was defined as the ratio of F50 (clonal expansion) to E x V (chaos), calculated using BLOSUM62-based TCRdist between CDR3 peptides within each V-J. Welch's t-statistics and random forest reduced roughly 530 V-J features to 10 to 15, which were used in a naive Bayes classifier (R e1071). Starting from the raw public reads, TCRdb applied fastp trimming at Q25, assembled clones with MiXCR and retained in-frame beta chains. Rows merge per CDR3 protein into single entries with the most common DNA and genes. TCRdb, not the original authors, processed these V and J calls. Recorded for this sample are 600,000 or so distinct CDR3 sequences; around 46% of them occurred a single time. The ten largest clones represent approximately 8.2% of the sample.

The data belong to a study of T cells in Graves' hyperthyroidism and ophthalmopathy (dated by TCRdb to between 2018 and 2021). About the investigation overall: A discovery cohort of fewer than 110 patients, roughly 43 with Graves' ophthalmopathy and approximately 60 with stable Graves' hyperthyroidism, was used to find distinguishing TCR V-J signatures. Prospective prediction of ophthalmopathy was tested in an independent validation cohort of fewer than 20 hyperthyroidism patients and some 17 patients who later progressed to ophthalmopathy. The 95 to 100 discovery patients were randomly divided into training and test sets at a 7:3 ratio. In over five Graves' hyperthyroidism patients, the study also compared T-cell repertoires from thyroid tissue with T-cell repertoires from blood. Following sampling, methimazole starting at 30 mg daily was given to hyperthyroidism patients, and high-dose intravenous methylprednisolone was given to ophthalmopathy patients. The paper describes TCR Vbeta CDR3 sequencing of 140 or so peripheral blood samples, made up of roughly 40 ophthalmopathy patients, 70 to 75 hyperthyroidism patients and roughly 17 progressor patients.

From its cysteine to its phenylalanine, the CDR3 spans 15 amino acids. The sequence is cut down to CDR3 DNA, 45 bases in frame from base 1. CDR1 KGHDR and CDR2 SFDVKD are derived from the germline V gene. Trimming leaves V shorter by 8 bases and J shorter by 3 bases, with the junction holding 7 bases beyond the gene matches. Stable Graves' hyperthyroidism was defined as the absence of progression to ophthalmopathy over 18 months of follow-up. Hyperthyroidism patients were newly diagnosed, with disease duration under 2 months, and aged 18 to 65 years. Any patient with an uncontrolled infection, another autoimmune disease, pregnancy or lactation was excluded. Diagnoses relied on clinical symptoms, serum thyroxine and TRAb, thyroid ultrasound and orbital computed tomography. Total RNA was extracted using Trizol reagent, and RNA quality was assessed on an Agilent 2100 Bioanalyzer. Study-wide findings and limitations: In validation, the model predicted progression to ophthalmopathy with roughly 70% sensitivity and 72% to 85% specificity, a median of roughly seven months before onset. Most expanded thyroid clonotypes (frequency above 0.001) were also detected in blood, a finding suggesting that blood repertoires may reflect thyroid immune responses. A model built on a 13 V-J signature distinguished ophthalmopathy from stable hyperthyroidism, reaching around 88% sensitivity and about 81% specificity in cross-validation and 80%/75% in testing. Sample size was not statistically predetermined, and blinding of investigators to group allocation was not performed.

The sample comprised peripheral blood or thyroid tissue (not recorded which). The clonotype comes from a woman aged 18-29 years with Graves' hyperthyroidism. Donor details come from another sample of the same person, matched by shared clones. The rearrangement combines TRBV24-1 with TRBJ2-2; 8 central nucleotides agree with TRBD1. The DNA sequence follows: TGTGCCACCACTTCGACAGGGGAGGACACCGGGGAGCTGTTTTTT. This gives the protein CATTSTGEDTGELFF.